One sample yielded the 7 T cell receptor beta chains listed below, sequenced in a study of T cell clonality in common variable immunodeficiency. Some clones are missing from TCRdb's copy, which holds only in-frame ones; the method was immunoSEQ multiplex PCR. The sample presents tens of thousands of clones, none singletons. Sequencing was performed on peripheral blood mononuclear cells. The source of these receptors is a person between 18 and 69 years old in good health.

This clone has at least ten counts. Here the CDR3 reads CASSLDSTTNEKLFF. The CDR3 DNA, read in part, is TGTGCCAGCAGCTTGGACAGTACAACTAATGAAAAA. The genes are TRBV7-2 and TRBJ1-4, with D perhaps TRBD1 (6 bases). The observed sequence ends 3 residues before the CDR3 terminus, with the missing tail filled in from the germline J gene. Germline CDR1 is SGHTA and CDR2 is FQGNSA. This CDR3 is 15 amino acids long. Between the trimmed V and J ends, which lost 3 bases and 0 bases, there was a span of 8 bases.

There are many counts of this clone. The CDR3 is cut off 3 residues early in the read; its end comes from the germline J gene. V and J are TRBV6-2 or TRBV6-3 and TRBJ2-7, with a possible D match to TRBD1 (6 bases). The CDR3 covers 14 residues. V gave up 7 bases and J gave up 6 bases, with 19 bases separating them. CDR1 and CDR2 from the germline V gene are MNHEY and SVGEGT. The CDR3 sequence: CASTQDSLSLEQYF. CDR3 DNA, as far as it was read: TGTGCCAGCACCCAGGACAGTCTCTCTCTCGAG.

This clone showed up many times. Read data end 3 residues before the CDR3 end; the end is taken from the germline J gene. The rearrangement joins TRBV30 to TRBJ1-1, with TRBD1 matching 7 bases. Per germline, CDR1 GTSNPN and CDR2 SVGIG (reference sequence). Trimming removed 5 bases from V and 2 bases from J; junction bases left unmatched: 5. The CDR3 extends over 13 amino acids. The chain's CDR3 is CAWVGQLNTEAFF. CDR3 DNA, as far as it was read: TGTGCCTGGGTGGGACAGCTAAACACTGAA.

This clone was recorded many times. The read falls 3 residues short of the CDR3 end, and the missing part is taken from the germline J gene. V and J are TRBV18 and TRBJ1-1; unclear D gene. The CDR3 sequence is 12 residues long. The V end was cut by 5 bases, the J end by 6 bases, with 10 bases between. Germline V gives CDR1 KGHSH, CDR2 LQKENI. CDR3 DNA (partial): TGTGCCAGCTCATACCGACTCGCTGAA. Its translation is CASSYRLAE. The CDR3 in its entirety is CASSYRLAEAFF.

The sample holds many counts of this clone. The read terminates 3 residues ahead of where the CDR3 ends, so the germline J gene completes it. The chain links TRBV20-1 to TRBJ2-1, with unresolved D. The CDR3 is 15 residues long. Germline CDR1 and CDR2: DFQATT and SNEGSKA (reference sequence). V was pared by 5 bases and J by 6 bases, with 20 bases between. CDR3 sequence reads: CSALRRSFRVNEQFF. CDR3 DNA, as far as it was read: TGCAGTGCTCTCAGACGGTCGTTTCGGGTCAATGAG.

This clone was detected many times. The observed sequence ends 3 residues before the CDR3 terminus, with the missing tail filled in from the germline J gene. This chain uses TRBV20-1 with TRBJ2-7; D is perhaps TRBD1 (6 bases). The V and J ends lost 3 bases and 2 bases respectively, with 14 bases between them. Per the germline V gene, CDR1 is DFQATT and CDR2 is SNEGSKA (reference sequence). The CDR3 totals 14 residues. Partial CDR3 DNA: TGCAGTGCTAGCTGGACAGCCGTCACCTACGAG. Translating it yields CSASWTAVTYE. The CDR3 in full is CSASWTAVTYEQYF.

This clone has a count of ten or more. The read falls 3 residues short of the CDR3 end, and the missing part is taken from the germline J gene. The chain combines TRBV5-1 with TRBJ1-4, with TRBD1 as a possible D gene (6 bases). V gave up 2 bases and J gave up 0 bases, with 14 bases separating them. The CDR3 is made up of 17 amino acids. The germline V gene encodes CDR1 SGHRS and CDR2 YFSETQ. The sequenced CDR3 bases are TGCGCCAGCAGCTTCACCGGACAGCATGCAACTAATGAAAAA. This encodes CASSFTGQHATNEK. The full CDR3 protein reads CASSFTGQHATNEKLFF.